Sequencing of this T cell receptor beta chain was carried out in a study of blood T cells in healthy people across ages. CDR1 and CDR2 (germline): SQVTM, ANQGSEA. CDR3 size: 12 residues. The V end lost 7 bases, the J end lost 4 bases, and 11 bases lay between the germline ends. It was with a sample-barcoded 5' primer and a J-beta primer mix that a second PCR of about 6 to 11 cycles was run. MiXCR, run by TCRdb on the 5' RACE reads, gives a single entry per CDR3 protein. The sample yields 250,000 to 300,000 distinct CDR3 sequences, less than 30% seen once. Sample: blood. The clonotype originates from a woman in her 70s in good health. This chain uses TRBV29-1 with TRBJ2-1; D unclear. CDR3 protein: CSAAPEYNEQFF. The CDR3 bases are TGCAGCGCCGCCCCGGAATACAATGAGCAGTTCTTC.